This T cell receptor beta chain was obtained from a study of blood T cell repertoires in COVID-19. For the study at large: The samples span acute and convalescent COVID-19 from the United States, Italy and Spain. Sample material is recorded as cDNA or gDNA derived from T cells, B-cell-depleted T cells, or PBMCs.

Seattle cases were enrolled at active infection and followed longitudinally. This clone was detected once. J gave up 7 bases and V 6 bases, and 5 bases lay outside the gene matches. Germline lookup yields CDR1 SGHTA and CDR2 FQGTGA. The CDR3 spans 14 residues. Generated by immunoSEQ multiplex PCR, the TCRdb table keeps only in-frame clones and is missing some. The table has some 220,000 clones, roughly 85% seen once. This sequence originates from a woman aged 70-85 years with COVID-19, enrolled during active disease. The V and J genes are TRBV7-3 and TRBJ1-6; TRBD1 matches 8 bases. The sequenced material came from peripheral blood. The CDR3 spells CASRPTGDNSPLHF. CDR3 nucleotide sequence: TGTGCCAGCAGACCGACAGGGGACAATTCACCCCTCCACTTT.